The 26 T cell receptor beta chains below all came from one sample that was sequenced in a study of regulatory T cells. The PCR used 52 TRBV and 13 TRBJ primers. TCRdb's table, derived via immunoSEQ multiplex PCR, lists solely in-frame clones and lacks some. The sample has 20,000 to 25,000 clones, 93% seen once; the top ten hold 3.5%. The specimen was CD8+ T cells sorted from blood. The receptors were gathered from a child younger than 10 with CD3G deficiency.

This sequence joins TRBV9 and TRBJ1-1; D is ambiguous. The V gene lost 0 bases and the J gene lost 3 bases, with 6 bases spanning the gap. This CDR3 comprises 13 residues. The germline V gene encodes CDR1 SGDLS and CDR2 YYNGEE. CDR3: CASSVGADTEAFF. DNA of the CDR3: TGTGCCAGCAGCGTAGGGGCCGACACTGAAGCTTTCTTT.

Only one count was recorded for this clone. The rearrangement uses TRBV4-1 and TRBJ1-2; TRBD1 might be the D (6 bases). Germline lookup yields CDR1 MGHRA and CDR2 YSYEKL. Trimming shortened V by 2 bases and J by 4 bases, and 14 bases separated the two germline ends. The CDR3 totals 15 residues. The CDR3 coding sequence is TGCGCCAGCAGCCAATCAGGGGCCCTACCCTATGGCTACACCTTC. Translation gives CASSQSGALPYGYTF.

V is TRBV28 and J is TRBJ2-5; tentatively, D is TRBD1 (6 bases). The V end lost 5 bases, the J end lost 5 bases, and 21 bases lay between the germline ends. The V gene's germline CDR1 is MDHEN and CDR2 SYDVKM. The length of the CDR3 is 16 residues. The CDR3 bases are TGTGCCAGCAGTCCCCACACTACAGGGCCCGGGGAGACCCAGTACTTC. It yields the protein CASSPHTTGPGETQYF.

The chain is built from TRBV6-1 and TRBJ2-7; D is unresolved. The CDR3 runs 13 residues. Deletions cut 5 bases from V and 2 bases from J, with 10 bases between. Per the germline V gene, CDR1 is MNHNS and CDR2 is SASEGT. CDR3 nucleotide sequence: TGTGCCAGCAGTTCCGGCTTGCCCTACGAGCAGTACTTC. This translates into CASSSGLPYEQYF.

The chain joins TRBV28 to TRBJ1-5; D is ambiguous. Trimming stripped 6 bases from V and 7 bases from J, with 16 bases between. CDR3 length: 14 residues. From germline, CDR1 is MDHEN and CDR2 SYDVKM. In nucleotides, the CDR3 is TGTGCCAGCAGACGGAACCTTGGAGAACAGCCCCAGCATTTT. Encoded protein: CASRRNLGEQPQHF.

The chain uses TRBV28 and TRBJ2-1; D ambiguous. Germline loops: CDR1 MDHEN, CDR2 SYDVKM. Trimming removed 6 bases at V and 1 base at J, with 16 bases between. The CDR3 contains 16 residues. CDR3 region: CASSLRAFGSYNEQFF. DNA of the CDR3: TGTGCCAGCAGCCTCCGGGCCTTTGGTTCCTACAATGAGCAGTTCTTC.

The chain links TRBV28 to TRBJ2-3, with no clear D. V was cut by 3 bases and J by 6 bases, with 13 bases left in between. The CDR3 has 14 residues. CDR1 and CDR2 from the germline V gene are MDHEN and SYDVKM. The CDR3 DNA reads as TGTGCCAGCAGTTTTCACGAGGTCGGGGATACGCAGTATTTT. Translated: CASSFHEVGDTQYF. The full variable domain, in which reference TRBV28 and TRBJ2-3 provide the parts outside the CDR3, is DVKVTQSSRYLVKRTGEKVFLECVQDMDHENMFWYRQDPGLGLRLIYFSYDVKMKEKGDIPEGYSVSREKKERFSLILESASTNQTSMYLCASSFHEVGDTQYFGPGTRLTVL.

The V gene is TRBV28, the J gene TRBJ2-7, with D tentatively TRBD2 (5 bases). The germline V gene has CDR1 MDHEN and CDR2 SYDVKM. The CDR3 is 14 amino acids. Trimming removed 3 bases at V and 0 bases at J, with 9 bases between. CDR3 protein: CASSLAGSSYEQYF. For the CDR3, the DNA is TGTGCCAGCAGTTTGGCGGGCAGCTCCTACGAGCAGTACTTC.

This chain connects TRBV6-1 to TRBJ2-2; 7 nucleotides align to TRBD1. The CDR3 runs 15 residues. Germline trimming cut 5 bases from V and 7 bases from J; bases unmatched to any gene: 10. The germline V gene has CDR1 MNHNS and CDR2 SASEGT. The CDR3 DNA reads TGTGCCAGCAGTATATTTAACAGGGGTGGCGGGGAGCTGTTTTTT. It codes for CASSIFNRGGGELFF.

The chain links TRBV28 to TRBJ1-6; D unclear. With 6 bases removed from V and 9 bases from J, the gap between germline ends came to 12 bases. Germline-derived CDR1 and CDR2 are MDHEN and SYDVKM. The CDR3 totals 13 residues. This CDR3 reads CASRPTWGSPLHF. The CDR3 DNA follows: TGTGCCAGCAGACCCACCTGGGGTTCACCCCTCCACTTT.

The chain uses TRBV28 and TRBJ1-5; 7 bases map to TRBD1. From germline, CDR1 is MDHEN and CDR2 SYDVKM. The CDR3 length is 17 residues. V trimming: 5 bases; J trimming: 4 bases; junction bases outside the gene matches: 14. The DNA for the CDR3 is TGTGCCAGCAGTCCCCTGGAGGGGGCGGAGGAGAATCAGCCCCAGCATTTT. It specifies CASSPLEGAEENQPQHF.

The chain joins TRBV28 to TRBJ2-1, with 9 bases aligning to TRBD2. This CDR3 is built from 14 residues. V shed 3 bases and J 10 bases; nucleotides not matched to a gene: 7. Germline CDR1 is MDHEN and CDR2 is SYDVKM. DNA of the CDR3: TGTGCCAGCAGTTTGTGGACTAGCGCAGGAGAGCAGTTCTTC. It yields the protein CASSLWTSAGEQFF.

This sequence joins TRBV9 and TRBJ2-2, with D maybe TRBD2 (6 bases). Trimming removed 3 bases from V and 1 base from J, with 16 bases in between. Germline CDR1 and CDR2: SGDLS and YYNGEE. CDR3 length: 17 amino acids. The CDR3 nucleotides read TGTGCCAGCAGCGCGGACCCCTCCGGGGGGAACACCGGGGAGCTGTTTTTT. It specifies CASSADPSGGNTGELFF.

As DNA, the CDR3 is TGTGCCAGCAGTTTGTGGACAGACTACGAGCAGTACTTC. As protein: CASSLWTDYEQYF. The V gene is TRBV28, the J gene TRBJ2-7; D is perhaps TRBD1 (6 bases). The V gene lost 3 bases and the J gene lost 3 bases, with 9 bases spanning the gap. CDR1 and CDR2 from the germline V gene are MDHEN and SYDVKM. The CDR3 has 13 residues.

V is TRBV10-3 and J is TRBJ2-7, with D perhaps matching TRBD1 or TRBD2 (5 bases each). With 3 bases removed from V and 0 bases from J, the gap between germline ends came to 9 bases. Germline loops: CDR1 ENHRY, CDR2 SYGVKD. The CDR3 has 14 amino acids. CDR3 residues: CAISEGTSSYEQYF. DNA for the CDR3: TGTGCCATCAGTGAAGGGACGAGCTCCTACGAGCAGTACTTC.

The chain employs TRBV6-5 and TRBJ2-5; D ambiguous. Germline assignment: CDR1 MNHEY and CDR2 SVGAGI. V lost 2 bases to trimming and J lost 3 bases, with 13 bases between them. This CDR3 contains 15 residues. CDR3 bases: TGTGCCAGCAGTTACCTCGGACGCTTAGAAGAGACCCAGTACTTC. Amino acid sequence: CASSYLGRLEETQYF.

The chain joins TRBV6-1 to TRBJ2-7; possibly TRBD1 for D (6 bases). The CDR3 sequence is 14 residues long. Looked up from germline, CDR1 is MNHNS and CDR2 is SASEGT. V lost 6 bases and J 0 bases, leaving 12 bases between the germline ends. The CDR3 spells CASSVLDSSYEQYF. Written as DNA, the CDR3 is TGTGCCAGCAGCGTCTTGGACAGCTCCTACGAGCAGTACTTC.

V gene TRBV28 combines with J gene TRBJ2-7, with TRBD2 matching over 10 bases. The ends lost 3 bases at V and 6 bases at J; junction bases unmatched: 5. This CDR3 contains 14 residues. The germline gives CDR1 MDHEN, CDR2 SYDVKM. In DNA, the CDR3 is TGTGCCAGCAGTTTCAGTAGCGGGAGGAGCGAGCAGTACTTC. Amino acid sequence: CASSFSSGRSEQYF.

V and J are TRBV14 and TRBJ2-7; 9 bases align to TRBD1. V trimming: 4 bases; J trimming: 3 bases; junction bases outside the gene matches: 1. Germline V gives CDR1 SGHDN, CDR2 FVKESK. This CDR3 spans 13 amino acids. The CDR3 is CASSRGQGYEQYF. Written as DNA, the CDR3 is TGTGCCAGCAGCCGGGGACAGGGCTACGAGCAGTACTTC.

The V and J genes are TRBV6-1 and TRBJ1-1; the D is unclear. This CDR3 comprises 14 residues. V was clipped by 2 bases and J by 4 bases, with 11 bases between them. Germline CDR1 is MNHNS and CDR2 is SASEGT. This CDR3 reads CASSELIGFTEAFF. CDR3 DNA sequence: TGTGCCAGCAGTGAATTAATTGGGTTCACTGAAGCTTTCTTT.

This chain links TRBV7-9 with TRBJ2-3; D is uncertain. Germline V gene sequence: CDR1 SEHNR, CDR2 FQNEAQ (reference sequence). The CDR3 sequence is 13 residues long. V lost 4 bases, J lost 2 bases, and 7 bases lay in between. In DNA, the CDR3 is TGTGCCAGCAGCTCAGAGCACACAGATACGCAGTATTTT. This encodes CASSSEHTDTQYF.

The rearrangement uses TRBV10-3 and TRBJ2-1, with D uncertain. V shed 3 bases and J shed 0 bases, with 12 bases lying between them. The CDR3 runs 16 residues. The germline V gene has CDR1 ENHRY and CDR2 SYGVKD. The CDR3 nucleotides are TGTGCCATCAGTGATCCCGCCCTGAGCTCCTACAATGAGCAGTTCTTC. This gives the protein CAISDPALSSYNEQFF.

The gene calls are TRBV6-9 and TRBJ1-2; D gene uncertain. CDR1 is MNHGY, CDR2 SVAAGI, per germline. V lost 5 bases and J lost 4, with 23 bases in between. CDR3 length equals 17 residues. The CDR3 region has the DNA TGTGCCAGCAGTCGTGGTCAGTCTTACGGAAAGACCTATGGCTACACCTTC. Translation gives CASSRGQSYGKTYGYTF.

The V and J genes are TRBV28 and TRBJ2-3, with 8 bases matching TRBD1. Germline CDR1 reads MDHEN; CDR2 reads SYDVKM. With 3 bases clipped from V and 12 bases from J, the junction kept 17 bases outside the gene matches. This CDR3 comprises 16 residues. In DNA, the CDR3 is TGTGCCAGCAGTTTGAAGGGACAGGAGATTAGGGGTCCACAGTATTTT. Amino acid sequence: CASSLKGQEIRGPQYF.

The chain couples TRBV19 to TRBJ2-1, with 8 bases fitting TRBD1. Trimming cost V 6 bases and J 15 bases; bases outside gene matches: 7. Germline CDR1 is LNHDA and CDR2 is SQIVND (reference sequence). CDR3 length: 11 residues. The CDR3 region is CASSATGALFF. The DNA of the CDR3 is TGTGCCAGTAGCGCGACAGGGGCACTGTTCTTC.

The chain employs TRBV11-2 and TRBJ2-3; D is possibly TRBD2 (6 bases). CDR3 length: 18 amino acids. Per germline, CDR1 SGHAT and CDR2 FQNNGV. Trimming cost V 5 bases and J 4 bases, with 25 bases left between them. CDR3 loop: CASSPGYGIRRDPDTQYF. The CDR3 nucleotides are TGTGCCAGCAGCCCCGGCTACGGAATAAGGAGGGACCCAGATACGCAGTATTTT.